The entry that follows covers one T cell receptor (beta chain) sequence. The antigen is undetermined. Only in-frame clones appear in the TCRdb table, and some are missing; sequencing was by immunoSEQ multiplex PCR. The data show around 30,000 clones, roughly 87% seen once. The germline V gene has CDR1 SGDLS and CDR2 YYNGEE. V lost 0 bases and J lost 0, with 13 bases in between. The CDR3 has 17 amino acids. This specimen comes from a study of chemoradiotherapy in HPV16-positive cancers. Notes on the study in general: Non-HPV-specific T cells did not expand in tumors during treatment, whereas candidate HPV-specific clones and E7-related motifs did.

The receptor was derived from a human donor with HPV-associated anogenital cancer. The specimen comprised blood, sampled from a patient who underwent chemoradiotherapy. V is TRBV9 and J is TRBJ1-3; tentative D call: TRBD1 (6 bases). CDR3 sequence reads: CASSVAGGTNSGNTIYF. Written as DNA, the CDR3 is TGTGCCAGCAGCGTAGCGGGGGGCACAAACTCTGGAAACACCATATATTTT.